The clone carrying this T cell receptor (beta chain) occurred once. Germline V gene lookup returns CDR1 MNHEY and CDR2 SVGAGI. Germline trimming cut 4 bases from V and 10 bases from J; bases unmatched to any gene: 11. The CDR3 contains 16 residues. This record belongs to a study of blood T cell repertoires in COVID-19. Methods used by the authors: Counts of nucleated cells, estimated from reference gene primer amplification, were obtained. Some clones are missing from TCRdb's copy, which holds only in-frame ones; the method was immunoSEQ multiplex PCR. That table is the source of V, J and clone size, and D and trimming were worked out from the DNA. The table lists 150,000 to 200,000 clones, just under 90% of them singletons.

V usage is TRBV6-5 and J usage is TRBJ1-6; 9 bases align to TRBD1. This TCR derives from a woman in her sixties or seventies with COVID-19, enrolled during active disease. The sample comprised peripheral blood. The CDR3 protein is CASSSTRQGVRSPLHF. In DNA, the CDR3 is TGTGCCAGCAGTTCAACAAGACAGGGGGTAAGATCACCCCTCCACTTT.